This TCR beta chain derives from a study of control samples from healthy donors and cancer patients (dated by TCRdb to about 2020). The method was the immunoSEQ multiplex PCR assay. TCRdb took over this immuneACCESS table, retaining in-frame rearrangements with V and J assigned. Such tables are incomplete; in checked studies, under half of the missing clones stem from an unresolved V gene, and the remainder is unexplained. For this sample the table gives around 86,000 clones, of which around 90% were detected only once. Jointly, the top ten make up 1.5% to 2% of the sample. Sequences MGHDK (CDR1) and SYGVNS (CDR2) are obtained from the germline V gene. The junction shows trimming of 0 bases on V and 9 bases on J, plus 18 bases between the germline ends. Counted from cysteine to phenylalanine, this CDR3 has 16 amino acids. Of all the DNA, just the CDR3 is kept, 48 bases in frame from base 1. With respect to this clone: The antigen it binds to is not known. No much larger clonotype is one base removed from it; base qualities were not supplied.

This TCR came from a woman aged 60-70 years with head and neck cancer. Sequences were obtained from PBMCs. This receptor chain uses TRBV25-1 and TRBJ2-1; the D region possibly corresponds to TRBD2 (6 bases align). The CDR3 protein: CASSEYLSSVGSEQFF. The DNA reads TGTGCCAGCAGTGAATATTTGTCTAGCGTGGGGAGTGAGCAGTTCTTC.